This TCR beta chain was identified during a study of blood T cell repertoires in COVID-19. Study details: Researchers got acute and convalescent COVID-19 samples from the United States, Italy and Spain. Sample material is recorded as cDNA or gDNA derived from T cells, B-cell-depleted T cells, or PBMCs.

This clone was picked up a small number of times. Original methodology: Reference gene primers were amplified, and this amplification served to estimate nucleated cell counts. Only in-frame clones appear in the TCRdb table, and some are missing; sequencing was by immunoSEQ multiplex PCR. V and J calls plus clone size are reproduced from that table; the DNA served to infer D and trimming. The sample yields roughly 190,000 clones, around 89% seen once. Sequenced material: peripheral blood. This clonotype was obtained from a human donor in a cohort sampled during active COVID-19.

This CDR3 is CASSLDRAPNTEAFF. DNA for the CDR3: TGCGCCAGCAGCTTGGACAGGGCCCCGAACACTGAAGCTTTCTTT. The chain uses TRBV5-1 and TRBJ1-1; D is possibly TRBD1 (6 bases). Trimming took 0 bases from V and 1 from J, leaving 10 bases between them. Germline V gives CDR1 SGHRS, CDR2 YFSETQ. The CDR3 contains 15 residues.